This T cell receptor (beta chain) was recovered during a study of blood T cells in healthy people across ages (dated by TCRdb to between 2014 and 2017). Describing the broader study: Template switching captured roughly one uniquely barcoded TCR beta cDNA molecule per two T cells in model experiments. To avoid experimental bias, donors of different ages were spread randomly across the sequencing lanes. The study analyzed two additional independent replicas of 1 million unique cDNA reads from the same blood draw for two donors, one aged 18 to 30 and one aged 80 or older. The study measured age-related changes in TCR beta repertoire diversity using deep sequencing normalized with unique cDNA molecular identifiers. The donors were divided into four age groups: young (average approximately 17 years), middle-aged (almost 40), aged (approximately 64) and long-lived (82). Study-wide findings and limitations: Bulk unsorted PBMC profiling prevented conclusive comparison of naive and antigen-experienced compartments. Estimates of total diversity based on one million sequenced T cells were considered lower bounds and underestimates. The percentage of naive T cells measured by flow cytometry correlated strongly with observed TCR beta diversity. Observed TCR beta diversity per million T cells fell roughly linearly with age, and a significant reduction was already apparent by age approximately 40. Compared with the aged group, the long-lived group had more naive CD4+ T cells, fewer expanded clones and increased TCR diversity, a pattern suggesting age selection. Donor CMV infection status was unknown, potentially confounding age-related changes in expanded clonotypes.

At the junction V is shortened by 4 bases and J by 2 bases, with 13 bases in between. Reading from cysteine to phenylalanine, the CDR3 counts 15 amino acids. Only the CDR3 DNA is retained, 45 bases long and in frame from the first base. CDR1 SEHNR and CDR2 FQNEAQ were looked up in the germline V gene (reference sequence). About this clonotype itself: Its antigen specificity is not known. No clone much larger than this one lies a single base away; base qualities are absent.

Systemically healthy Caucasian individuals from Russia, 35 to 50 in total and aged roughly 6 to 100 years, were included as donors. Approximately 9.3 milliliters of peripheral blood were drawn from each donor into EDTA-treated Vacutainer tubes. Ficoll-Paque density-gradient centrifugation was used to isolate PBMCs, with at least 6.5 million per sample. Trizol reagent was used to extract total RNA from PBMCs, with at least 5 micrograms per sample. For every donor, an aliquot of PBMCs went through flow cytometry to measure the percentages of naive CD45RAhigh/CD27high T cells. The protocol used for the library was 5' RACE. Sequencing relied on an Illumina HiSeq 2500. A second PCR of about 6 to 12 cycles was performed with a sample-barcoded 5' primer and a J-beta primer mix. A template-switch 5' adaptor carrying 12 random nucleotides introduced a unique molecular identifier onto each TCR beta cDNA molecule. At least 2.5 million CDR3-containing paired-end reads were obtained from each sample. First-strand cDNA was synthesized from all RNA with the Mint cDNA synthesis kit, primed by a TRBC-specific oligonucleotide. After uracil-DNA glycosylase treatment, a first 18-cycle PCR used universal primers M1SS and BC2_uni_R on all cDNA. In the source study's methods: For normalization, 1 million high-quality reads were randomly selected from each sample, with every read carrying a distinct molecular identifier. Instead of being binned into consensus sequences, reads with shared molecular identifiers were discarded. MiTCR, run with a Q25 quality threshold and the strictest error-elimination algorithm, handled CDR3 identification, clonotype clustering and error correction. Lower-bound total TCR beta diversity was estimated with a nonparametric unseen species model using Euler transformation. TCRdb redid the processing of the public reads, applying fastp at Q25 and MiXCR, and retained in-frame beta chains. When rows share a CDR3 protein, they turn into one entry using the most common DNA and genes. The authors' filters were not applied to this entry. The sample table holds roughly 830,000 distinct CDR3 sequences, of which around 62% were seen once. Around a quarter of the sample comes from the top ten.

The sequence was collected from a man aged 25-40 years in good health. The rearrangement joined TRBV7-9 to TRBJ2-3, and TRBD2 may be the D gene, going by 6 matching bases. Sequencing input: blood. The CDR3 reads CASSYGTGYTDTQYF. DNA sequence: TGTGCCAGCAGCTACGGGACTGGATACACAGATACGCAGTATTTT.